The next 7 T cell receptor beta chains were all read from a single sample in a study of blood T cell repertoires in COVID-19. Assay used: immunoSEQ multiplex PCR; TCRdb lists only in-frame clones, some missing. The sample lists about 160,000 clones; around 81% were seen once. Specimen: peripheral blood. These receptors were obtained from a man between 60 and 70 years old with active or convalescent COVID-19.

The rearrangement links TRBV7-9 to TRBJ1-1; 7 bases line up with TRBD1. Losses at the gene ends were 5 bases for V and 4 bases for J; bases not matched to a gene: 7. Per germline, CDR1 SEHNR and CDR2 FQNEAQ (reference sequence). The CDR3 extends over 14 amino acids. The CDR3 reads CASSPGQVSTEAFF. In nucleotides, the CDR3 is TGTGCCAGCAGCCCCGGACAGGTCAGCACTGAAGCTTTCTTT.

The CDR3 nucleotides read TGTGCCAGCAGTCGACTCACAGGGTATCAGCCCCAGCATTTT. It translates to CASSRLTGYQPQHF. The rearrangement uses TRBV28 and TRBJ1-5; the D gene is possibly TRBD1 (6 bases). Trimming pared 5 bases from V and 5 bases from J, leaving 13 bases between. Germline V gene data show CDR1 as MDHEN and CDR2 as SYDVKM. The CDR3 extends over 14 amino acids. Looking up the rest from reference TRBV28 and TRBJ1-5 gives the full variable domain: DVKVTQSSRYLVKRTGEKVFLECVQDMDHENMFWYRQDPGLGLRLIYFSYDVKMKEKGDIPEGYSVSREKKERFSLILESASTNQTSMYLCASSRLTGYQPQHFGDGTRLSIL.

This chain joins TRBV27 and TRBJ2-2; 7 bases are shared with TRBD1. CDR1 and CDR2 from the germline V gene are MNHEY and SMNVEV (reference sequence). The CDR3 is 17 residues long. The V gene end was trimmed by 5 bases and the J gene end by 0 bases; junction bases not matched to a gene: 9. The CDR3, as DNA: TGTGCCAGCAGTCGTAGGACAGGCGGAGCGAACACCGGGGAGCTGTTTTTT. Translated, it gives CASSRRTGGANTGELFF.

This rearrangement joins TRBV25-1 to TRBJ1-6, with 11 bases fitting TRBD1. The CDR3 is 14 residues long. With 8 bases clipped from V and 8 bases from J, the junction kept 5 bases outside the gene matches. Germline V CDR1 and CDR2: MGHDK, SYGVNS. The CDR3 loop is CASGRTGGDSPLHF. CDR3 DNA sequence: TGTGCCAGCGGGAGGACAGGGGGCGATTCACCCCTCCACTTT. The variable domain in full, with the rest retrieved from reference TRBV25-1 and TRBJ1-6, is EADIYQTPRYLVIGTGKKITLECSQTMGHDKMYWYQQDPGMELHLIHYSYGVNSTEKGDLSSESTVSRIRTEHFPLTLESARPSHTSQYLCASGRTGGDSPLHFGNGTRLTVT.

CDR3 in DNA: TGTGCCAGTAGCTCGCCGGGACAGGGAGTCTACACCTTC. This codes for CASSSPGQGVYTF. This chain connects TRBV19 to TRBJ1-2, with TRBD1 matching 9 bases. V shed 6 bases and J 10 bases; nucleotides not matched to a gene: 9. The CDR3 sequence is 13 residues long. The germline CDR1 and CDR2 sequences are LNHDA and SQIVND (reference sequence).

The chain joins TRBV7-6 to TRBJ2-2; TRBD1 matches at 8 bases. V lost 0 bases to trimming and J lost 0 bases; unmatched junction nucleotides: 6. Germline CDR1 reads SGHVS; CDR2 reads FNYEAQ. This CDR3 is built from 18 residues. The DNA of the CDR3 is TGTGCCAGCAGCTTAGCGCCCTCGGGACAGGCGAACACCGGGGAGCTGTTTTTT. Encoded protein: CASSLAPSGQANTGELFF.

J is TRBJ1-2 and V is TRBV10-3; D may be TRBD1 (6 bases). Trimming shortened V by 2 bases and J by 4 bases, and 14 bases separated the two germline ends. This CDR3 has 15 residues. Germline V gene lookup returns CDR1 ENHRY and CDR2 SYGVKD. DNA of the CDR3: TGTGCCATCAGTGAGACTCAGGGGAAAGTCTATGGCTACACCTTC. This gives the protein CAISETQGKVYGYTF.